This T cell receptor beta chain appears in the sequencing data of a study of persistence of HIV-infected CD4 T cells. The overall study: A larger, less memory-rich fraction responded to anti-CD3/anti-CD28 beads than to antigen.

Sequencing used immunoSEQ version 4 in survey mode. Method: immunoSEQ multiplex PCR; TCRdb's copy keeps in-frame clones and lacks some. The data contain roughly 48,000 clones, 88% of them seen just once; the ten biggest clones take up around 0.48%. J was trimmed by 1 base and V by 5 bases; bases with no gene match: 3. The CDR3 runs 14 residues. CDR1 and CDR2 (germline): ENHRY, SYGVKD. Anti-CD3/anti-CD28 beads served as a nonspecific positive control stimulus. CD4+ T cells upregulating both CD40 ligand and CD69 were sorted as responding cells. A remark on this clone: Its specificity is not known.

This receptor was obtained from an adult woman with HIV who was CMV-seropositive. The chain is built from TRBV10-3 and TRBJ1-2, with 8 bases matching TRBD1. The sequencing used CD4+ T cells sorted from PBMCs after approximately 19-hour stimulation, collected from a patient who received antiretroviral therapy. The CDR3 DNA is TGTGCCATCAGTCGGGACAGGAGTAACTATGGCTACACCTTC. It translates to CAISRDRSNYGYTF.